The 30 T cell receptor beta chains below come from one sample, sequenced in a study of blood T cell repertoires in COVID-19. The protocol was immunoSEQ multiplex PCR, while the TCRdb copy is restricted to in-frame clones and leaves out a portion. The data show some 300,000 clones, 85% to 90% seen once. The sequenced material came from PBMCs or T cells enriched from blood (not recorded which). All receptors derive from a man aged 30 to 39 who had recovered from COVID-19.

The chain is built from TRBV28 and TRBJ1-2; D is uncertain. Germline CDR1 MDHEN, CDR2 SYDVKM. The CDR3 loop spans 11 amino acids. The V gene lost 3 bases and the J gene lost 8 bases, with 7 bases spanning the gap. This chain's CDR3 is CASSLVEGYTF. CDR3 nucleotide sequence: TGTGCCAGCAGTTTGGTCGAGGGCTACACCTTC.

As concerns this clone: The same CDR3 arises from other DNA sequences in this sample as well. The CDR3 here is CASSLGQEQYF. CDR3 DNA sequence: TGTGCCAGCAGCTTAGGGCAAGAGCAGTACTTC. The chain combines TRBV7-9 with TRBJ2-7; D not certain. CDR1 and CDR2 (germline): SEHNR, FQNEAQ (reference sequence). The CDR3 sequence is 11 residues long. Trimming left V 1 base short and J 7 bases short, with 5 bases between.

The sample holds one count of this clone. The V and J genes are TRBV6-5 and TRBJ2-7; 7 positions match TRBD1. Germline V gene data show CDR1 as MNHEY and CDR2 as SVGAGI. J was trimmed by 3 bases and V by 8 bases; bases with no gene match: 4. CDR3 length: 12 residues. The CDR3: CASLTGNYEQYF. CDR3 nucleotides: TGTGCCAGCTTGACAGGGAACTACGAGCAGTACTTC.

The gene calls are TRBV30 and TRBJ1-5, with D perhaps matching TRBD1 (6 bases). The germline CDR1 and CDR2 sequences are GTSNPN and SVGIG (reference sequence). The germline V and J ends were trimmed by 2 bases and 4 bases, with 9 bases remaining between them. The CDR3 is 13 residues long. CDR3: CAWSLDRNQPQHF. Written as DNA, the CDR3 is TGTGCCTGGAGTCTGGACAGAAATCAGCCCCAGCATTTT.

The gene calls are TRBV6-5 and TRBJ2-7; 9 positions agree with TRBD1. V was pared by 6 bases and J by 2 bases, with 8 bases of the junction left unmatched. Germline CDR1 is MNHEY and CDR2 is SVGAGI. The CDR3 contains 15 residues. The CDR3 DNA follows: TGTGCCAGCAGATACGACAGGGGGGCCACCTACGAGCAGTACTTC. This encodes CASRYDRGATYEQYF.

This clone was seen a handful of times. The chain employs TRBV10-1 and TRBJ1-1; D may be TRBD1 (6 bases). CDR1 is WNHNN, CDR2 SYGVQD, per germline (reference sequence). The V gene lost 3 bases and the J gene lost 0 bases, with 8 bases spanning the gap. The CDR3 totals 14 residues. CDR3 sequence reads: CASSDDRLNTEAFF. CDR3 sequence (DNA): TGCGCCAGCAGTGACGACAGGTTGAACACTGAAGCTTTCTTT.

The chain joins TRBV30 to TRBJ2-2; 9 nucleotides agree with TRBD1. Germline CDR1 GTSNPN, CDR2 SVGIG (reference sequence). V gave up 4 bases and J gave up 4 bases; unmatched junction bases: 4. The CDR3 loop spans 14 amino acids. Written as DNA, the CDR3 is TGTGCCTGGACGGGGGACAGGGTCACCGGGGAGCTGTTTTTT. It yields the protein CAWTGDRVTGELFF.

The gene calls are TRBV10-2 and TRBJ1-2; D is perhaps TRBD1 (6 bases). The germline CDR1 and CDR2 sequences are WSHSY and SAAADI. With 2 bases removed from V and 8 bases from J, the gap between germline ends came to 15 bases. CDR3 length equals 14 residues. Here the CDR3 reads CASSEIDRQGGYTF. The CDR3 DNA sequence: TGCGCCAGCAGTGAGATTGACAGGCAAGGGGGCTACACCTTC.

This chain uses TRBV6-5 with TRBJ2-5; TRBD1 matches at 10 bases. V lost 6 bases, J lost 5 bases, and 9 bases stayed unmatched. Germline CDR1 and CDR2: MNHEY and SVGAGI. This CDR3 is built from 15 residues. Here the CDR3 DNA reads TGTGCCAGCAGCGATCCGGGACAGGGGTGGGAGACCCAGTACTTC. It is translated as CASSDPGQGWETQYF.

The rearrangement joins TRBV20-1 to TRBJ1-2, with D maybe TRBD1 (6 bases). The V end was cut by 4 bases, the J end by 3 bases, with 15 bases between. Germline lookup yields CDR1 DFQATT and CDR2 SNEGSKA (reference sequence). The CDR3 is 14 amino acids. The CDR3: CSANEQGRDYGYTF. The CDR3 DNA follows: TGCAGTGCTAATGAACAGGGCAGGGACTATGGCTACACCTTC.

CDR3 sequence reads: CASSKAWTGSNQPQHF. DNA for the CDR3: TGTGCCAGCAGCAAAGCTTGGACAGGTAGCAATCAGCCCCAGCATTTT. The J gene is TRBJ1-5, the V gene TRBV21-1; the DNA was not compared with TRBD1, the D call given in the table. TRBV21-1 is listed as a pseudogene. The CDR3 contains 16 residues.

V gene TRBV27 combines with J gene TRBJ2-4; 8 bases match TRBD1. With V trimmed by 5 bases and J by 7 bases, 7 bases remained unmatched. The germline gives CDR1 MNHEY, CDR2 SMNVEV (reference sequence). CDR3 length: 14 amino acids. The CDR3: CASSPDRAGNIQYF. CDR3 nucleotide sequence: TGTGCCAGCAGTCCGGACAGGGCGGGGAACATTCAGTACTTC.

The CDR3: CASSPAIKNTEAFF. The CDR3 nucleotides read TGTGCCAGCTCACCAGCGATCAAGAACACTGAAGCTTTCTTT. The J gene is TRBJ1-1, the V gene TRBV18, with D unresolved. V lost 2 bases and J 1 base, leaving 8 bases between the germline ends. The CDR3 has 14 residues. In germline, CDR1 is KGHSH, CDR2 LQKENI.

This clone was seen just once. The chain carries TRBV19 and TRBJ2-7; D possibly corresponds to TRBD2 (5 bases). Trimming took off 3 bases at V and 5 bases at J, with 8 bases between the two ends. The CDR3 sequence is 12 residues long. CDR1 LNHDA and CDR2 SQIVND come from the germline V gene (reference sequence). CDR3 region: CASSIGENEQYF. The CDR3 region has the DNA TGTGCCAGTAGTATCGGGGAGAACGAGCAGTACTTC. Full variable domain (outside the CDR3, taken from reference TRBV19 and TRBJ2-7): DGGITQSPKYLFRKEGQNVTLSCEQNLNHDAMYWYRQDPGQGLRLIYYSQIVNDFQKGDIAEGYSVSREKKESFPLTVTSAQKNPTAFYLCASSIGENEQYFGPGTRLTVT.

The rearrangement uses TRBV5-4 and TRBJ2-7, with TRBD1 matching over 10 bases. The CDR3 has 16 amino acids. CDR1 is SGHNT, CDR2 YYREEE, per germline (reference sequence). The ends lost 4 bases at V and 2 bases at J; junction bases unmatched: 9. The CDR3, as DNA: TGTGCCAGCAGCCCCGCTGGGGGGACAGGGGCCTACGAGCAGTACTTC. Its protein product is CASSPAGGTGAYEQYF.

V is TRBV5-4 and J is TRBJ1-2, with 9 nucleotides matching TRBD1. The junction had 5 bases not matched to a gene; V was cut back by 4 bases and J by 7 bases. This CDR3 region has 13 residues. Germline V lookup: CDR1 SGHNT, CDR2 YYREEE (reference sequence). The CDR3 region is CASSVQGAGGYTF. The CDR3 DNA follows: TGTGCCAGCAGCGTACAGGGGGCAGGTGGCTACACCTTC. The whole variable domain, filled in from reference TRBV5-4 and TRBJ1-2, reads ETGVTQSPTHLIKTRGQQVTLRCSSQSGHNTVSWYQQALGQGPQFIFQYYREEENGRGNFPPRFSGLQFPNYSSELNVNALELDDSALYLCASSVQGAGGYTFGSGTRLTVV.

This rearrangement joins TRBV7-9 to TRBJ1-6; no reliable D call. The CDR3 is 13 residues long. Trimming pared 2 bases from V and 9 bases from J, leaving 8 bases between. CDR1 is SEHNR and CDR2 is FQNEAQ in the germline V gene (reference sequence). CDR3 nucleotide sequence: TGTGCCAGCAGCTTATCGCGGGGTTCACCCCTCCACTTT. Protein product: CASSLSRGSPLHF.

V gene TRBV11-3 combines with J gene TRBJ2-2, with D possibly TRBD2 on 5 matching bases. The CDR3 is 14 amino acids. Germline V gene lookup returns CDR1 SGHNT and CDR2 YENEEA. Between the trimmed V and J ends, which lost 7 bases and 0 bases, there was a span of 9 bases. CDR3: CASKRASNTGELFF. The CDR3 DNA reads as TGTGCCAGCAAGAGGGCCTCGAACACCGGGGAGCTGTTTTTT.

CDR3 sequence: CASSVDRGQNEQYF. As DNA, the CDR3 is TGCGCCAGCAGCGTTGACAGGGGGCAGAACGAGCAGTACTTC. This chain connects TRBV10-2 to TRBJ2-7; 10 positions match TRBD1. V shed 6 bases and J 5 bases; nucleotides not matched to a gene: 7. The CDR3 covers 14 residues. Germline CDR1 reads WSHSY; CDR2 reads SAAADI.

This CDR3 reads CASSLARRLYNEQFF. In DNA, the CDR3 is TGTGCCAGCAGCTTAGCCCGGAGACTCTACAATGAGCAGTTCTTC. This rearrangement joins TRBV7-2 to TRBJ2-1; the D is unclear. Germline-derived CDR1 and CDR2 are SGHTA and FQGNSA. The germline V and J ends were trimmed by 0 bases and 3 bases, with 9 bases remaining between them. The CDR3 is made up of 15 amino acids.

V is TRBV28 and J is TRBJ2-1; D is possibly TRBD1 (6 bases). V lost 10 bases and J lost 0, with 7 bases in between. This CDR3 has 12 residues. Germline lookup yields CDR1 MDHEN and CDR2 SYDVKM. CDR3: CAIQGSYNEQFF. The CDR3 region has the DNA TGTGCCATACAGGGCTCCTACAATGAGCAGTTCTTC.

This clone was recorded once. The chain couples TRBV24-1 to TRBJ1-4; TRBD1 might be the D (6 bases). Germline V gene lookup returns CDR1 KGHDR and CDR2 SFDVKD. V lost 3 bases, J lost 3 bases, and 10 bases lay in between. This CDR3 is 15 amino acids long. CDR3 sequence (DNA): TGTGCCACCAGTGATCCCAGGGGAGCTAATGAAAAACTGTTTTTT. Its translation: CATSDPRGANEKLFF.

The chain uses TRBV9 and TRBJ1-2; 10 bases agree with TRBD1. Germline CDR1 and CDR2: SGDLS and YYNGEE. The CDR3 length is 17 residues. Trimming at V came to 3 bases and at J to 0 bases, leaving 8 bases not matched to a gene. DNA for the CDR3: TGTGCCAGCAGCGGGCCCTTCGGACAGGGGGCTAACTATGGCTACACCTTC. Protein: CASSGPFGQGANYGYTF.

The chain joins TRBV10-3 to TRBJ1-2; a weak D match, TRBD1 (6 bases). The CDR3 has 16 residues. V lost 2 bases, J lost 0 bases, and 13 bases lay in between. The germline V gene encodes CDR1 ENHRY and CDR2 SYGVKD. In nucleotides, the CDR3 is TGTGCCATCAGTGAGGCTGTGACAGGAGCTAACTATGGCTACACCTTC. Residues: CAISEAVTGANYGYTF.

V is TRBV19 and J is TRBJ1-3; D may be TRBD1 (6 bases). Germline loops: CDR1 LNHDA, CDR2 SQIVND (reference sequence). Trimming cost V 2 bases and J 0 bases, with 11 bases left between them. The CDR3 extends over 16 amino acids. The CDR3 is CASSIQGSTSGNTIYF. The CDR3 nucleotides are TGTGCCAGTAGTATACAGGGGAGCACCTCTGGAAACACCATATATTTT. Variable domain in full (rest from reference TRBV19 and TRBJ1-3): DGGITQSPKYLFRKEGQNVTLSCEQNLNHDAMYWYRQDPGQGLRLIYYSQIVNDFQKGDIAEGYSVSREKKESFPLTVTSAQKNPTAFYLCASSIQGSTSGNTIYFGEGSWLTVV.

This clone has just one count. The chain has TRBV19 and TRBJ1-2, with 9 bases aligning to TRBD1. V shed 4 bases, J shed 2 bases, and the junction held 8 bases outside the gene matches. Per germline, CDR1 LNHDA and CDR2 SQIVND (reference sequence). This CDR3 comprises 16 residues. The CDR3 DNA is TGTGCCAGTAGTAAATCTGGGACAGGGCGGAACTATGGCTACACCTTC. Its translation is CASSKSGTGRNYGYTF.

CDR3 sequence (DNA): TGTGCCACCAGTGACCCTCCCGGCCGAGGAAGCGGGGAGCTGTTTTTT. Translated, it gives CATSDPPGRGSGELFF. The chain carries TRBV24-1 and TRBJ2-2, with unresolved D. V was pared by 4 bases and J by 7 bases, with 18 bases between. The CDR3 is 16 amino acids. CDR1 and CDR2 (germline): KGHDR, SFDVKD.

In its sample, this clone was seen a few times. The chain is built from TRBV7-8 and TRBJ2-1; the D gene is possibly TRBD2 (6 bases). The CDR3 extends over 18 amino acids. Germline V lookup: CDR1 SGHVS, CDR2 FQNEAQ. Trimming removed 1 base at V and 0 bases at J, with 16 bases between. The DNA for the CDR3 is TGTGCCAGCAGCTTAGACTTCTTGGAGGGAAGCTCCTACAATGAGCAGTTCTTC. Translating gives CASSLDFLEGSSYNEQFF.

V and J are TRBV4-1 and TRBJ2-7; unclear D gene. CDR1 and CDR2 (germline): MGHRA, YSYEKL. CDR3 length: 15 amino acids. V gave up 3 bases and J gave up 0 bases, with 12 bases separating them. The CDR3 spells CASSHGRLSSYEQYF. Written as DNA, the CDR3 is TGCGCCAGCAGCCATGGGCGCTTGAGCTCCTACGAGCAGTACTTC.

The V gene is TRBV25-1, the J gene TRBJ1-1; 11 bases fit TRBD1. Germline trimming cut 6 bases from V and 2 bases from J; bases unmatched to any gene: 5. The CDR3 loop spans 15 amino acids. CDR1 and CDR2 from the germline V gene are MGHDK and SYGVNS. CDR3: CASRDRGPNNTEAFF. The CDR3 region has the DNA TGTGCCAGCAGGGACAGGGGGCCAAATAACACTGAAGCTTTCTTT.